Only one count was recorded for the clone carrying this T cell receptor (beta chain). What it recognizes is unknown. Trimming pared 0 bases from V and 5 bases from J, leaving 7 bases between. The germline gives CDR1 MRHNA, CDR2 SNTAGT. The CDR3 totals 13 residues. The data were produced by immunoSEQ multiplex PCR, yet TCRdb's version contains in-frame clones alone and is incomplete. The sample includes some 30,000 clones, 74% of them seen just once. The source of the sample is a study of OX40 agonist ivuxolimab in advanced cancers. Study-level findings and limits: Among the lowest levels of clonal expansion were found in partial responders at 0.1-3.0 mg/kg. Expanded peripheral T cells had an undetermined antigen specificity. In CD8+ T cells, expanded clones were on average more numerous than in CD4+.

With autoimmune disease history or systemic immunosuppression, patients were excluded. The sequence was obtained from an adult with an advanced solid tumor such as melanoma, head and neck, liver or kidney cancer. The starting material was CD4+ or CD8+ T cells sorted from blood, obtained in a trial of the OX40 agonist ivuxolimab. The chain employs TRBV6-4 and TRBJ1-2; D is perhaps TRBD1 (5 bases). CDR3 protein: CASSDSRQYGYTF. The CDR3 region has the DNA TGTGCCAGCAGTGACTCGAGACAGTATGGCTACACCTTC.